This T cell receptor (beta chain) was retrieved from a study of blood T cell repertoires in COVID-19. Study background: COVID-19 samples from acute and convalescent phases originated in the United States, Italy and Spain. Sample material is recorded as cDNA or gDNA derived from T cells, B-cell-depleted T cells, or PBMCs.

Libraries were prepared by immunoSEQ multiplex PCR; TCRdb keeps only in-frame clonotypes and omits some of them. Here the sample spans more than 200,000 clones, around 80% being singletons. Trimming cost V 0 bases and J 9 bases; bases outside gene matches: 2. This CDR3 spans 13 amino acids. The germline V gene has CDR1 SGHRS and CDR2 YFSETQ. The rearrangement links TRBV5-1 to TRBJ2-2, with 7 positions matching TRBD2. Sequenced: peripheral blood. The TCR sequence derives from a woman aged 40 to 50 with active or convalescent COVID-19. CDR3 in amino acids: CASSLERGRELFF. CDR3 nucleotide sequence: TGCGCCAGCAGCTTGGAGCGGGGCCGGGAGCTGTTTTTT.